The 13 T cell receptor beta chains reported below all come from one sample, sequenced in a study of blood T cell repertoires in COVID-19. Generated by immunoSEQ multiplex PCR, the TCRdb table keeps only in-frame clones and is missing some. The sample has some 380,000 clones, roughly 87% seen once; the top ten hold around 2%. Sequenced input: PBMCs or T cells enriched from blood (not recorded which). The source of these receptors is a woman between 40 and 55 years old with acute COVID-19.

This chain joins TRBV6-5 and TRBJ1-6; maybe TRBD1 (6 bases). V was clipped by 5 bases and J by 3 bases, with 11 bases between them. The CDR3 is 15 residues long. Germline CDR1 reads MNHEY; CDR2 reads SVGAGI. CDR3 in DNA: TGTGCCAGCAGTAAACAGGGTTACTATAATTCACCCCTCCACTTT. Protein: CASSKQGYYNSPLHF.

V usage is TRBV10-2 and J usage is TRBJ2-5; the match to TRBD2 covers 10 bases. V shed 4 bases and J 5 bases; nucleotides not matched to a gene: 13. CDR1 and CDR2 from the germline V gene are WSHSY and SAAADI. There are 17 residues in the CDR3. The CDR3 here is CASSVVGLAGAGETQYF. The DNA of the CDR3 is TGCGCCAGCAGTGTCGTCGGGCTAGCGGGGGCCGGGGAGACCCAGTACTTC.

The chain combines TRBV30 with TRBJ2-6; D is uncertain. The CDR3 length is 17 residues. Between the trimmed V and J ends, which lost 4 bases and 0 bases, there was a span of 16 bases. Germline V gene lookup returns CDR1 GTSNPN and CDR2 SVGIG (reference sequence). CDR3 sequence reads: CAWNMGYGPSGANVLTF. As DNA, the CDR3 is TGTGCCTGGAACATGGGCTATGGGCCCTCTGGGGCCAACGTCCTGACTTTC.

The chain combines TRBV11-2 with TRBJ2-3; D possibly corresponds to TRBD2 (7 bases). CDR3 length: 15 residues. Between the trimmed V and J ends, which lost 4 bases and 4 bases, there was a span of 15 bases. Germline assignment: CDR1 SGHAT and CDR2 FQNNGV. CDR3 region: CASSSRGAWADTQYF. DNA for the CDR3: TGTGCCAGCAGCTCCCGGGGGGCCTGGGCAGATACGCAGTATTTT.

The chain combines TRBV11-2 with TRBJ1-1; a possible D gene is TRBD1 (5 bases). The CDR3 has 16 residues. CDR1 and CDR2 (germline): SGHAT, FQNNGV. V dropped 0 bases and J dropped 5 bases, with 16 bases sitting between them. CDR3: CASSLELPLRGTEAFF. Here the CDR3 DNA reads TGTGCCAGCAGCTTAGAGTTGCCCCTTCGGGGGACTGAAGCTTTCTTT. Full variable domain (remainder filled in from reference TRBV11-2 and TRBJ1-1): EAGVAQSPRYKIIEKRQSVAFWCNPISGHATLYWYQQILGQGPKLLIQFQNNGVVDDSQLPKDRFSAERLKGVDSTLKIQPAKLEDSAVYLCASSLELPLRGTEAFFGQGTRLTVV.

This sequence joins TRBV4-1 and TRBJ1-4; 8 bases are shared with TRBD1. This CDR3 has 14 residues. V shed 4 bases, J shed 4 bases, and the junction held 2 bases outside the gene matches. Per germline, CDR1 MGHRA and CDR2 YSYEKL. The CDR3 nucleotides are TGCGCCAGCAGCCGGACAGGGATTAATGAAAAACTGTTTTTT. Protein: CASSRTGINEKLFF.

The table lists this clone with a count of one. The chain joins TRBV13 to TRBJ1-3; 8 nucleotides line up with TRBD1. This CDR3 has 16 residues. J gave up 6 bases and V 0 bases, and 7 bases lay outside the gene matches. The germline V gene has CDR1 PRHDT and CDR2 FYEKMQ (reference sequence). CDR3 residues: CASSLGLRTGKNTIYF. CDR3 coding DNA: TGTGCCAGCAGCTTAGGCCTCCGGACAGGGAAAAACACCATATATTTT.

The chain is built from TRBV11-2 and TRBJ2-5; D is unclear. The V end lost 5 bases, the J end lost 7 bases, and 11 bases lay between the germline ends. Germline loops: CDR1 SGHAT, CDR2 FQNNGV. This CDR3 contains 12 residues. CDR3 amino acids: CASSTNDVTQYF. CDR3 DNA sequence: TGTGCCAGCAGCACAAATGATGTGACCCAGTACTTC.

The chain combines TRBV3-1 (or the pseudogene TRBV3-2) with TRBJ2-1; a possible D gene is TRBD1 (5 bases). The CDR3 covers 14 residues. Germline CDR1 LGHDT, CDR2 YNNKEL (reference sequence). Trimming took 3 bases from V and 8 from J, leaving 14 bases between them. This CDR3 is CASSQVRQSHEQFF. DNA for the CDR3: TGTGCCAGCAGCCAGGTAAGACAGTCACATGAGCAGTTCTTC.

V usage is TRBV7-7 and J usage is TRBJ2-3, with TRBD2 matching over 7 bases. The CDR3 totals 14 residues. Per the germline V gene, CDR1 is SSHAT and CDR2 is FNYEAQ (reference sequence). V lost 4 bases and J lost 6; bases outside the gene matches: 7. CDR3 DNA: TGTGCCAGCAGCTCTTCTCAACTAGCGGATACGCAGTATTTT. As protein: CASSSSQLADTQYF.

The CDR3 coding sequence is TGTGCCAGCAGTTTGTTGGTAGGAGGGCCCACTGAAGCTTTCTTT. Translating gives CASSLLVGGPTEAFF. The rearrangement links TRBV28 to TRBJ1-1, with no clear D. CDR1 MDHEN and CDR2 SYDVKM come from the germline V gene. The ends were cut back, 3 bases at V and 4 bases at J, with 15 bases in the middle. The CDR3 runs to 15 residues.

The V gene is TRBV2, the J gene TRBJ1-1; TRBD1 might be the D (5 bases). The CDR3 runs 14 residues. Germline CDR1 SNHLY, CDR2 FYNNEI. Trimming removed 5 bases from V and 1 base from J, with 11 bases in between. CDR3 in amino acids: CASSSQGSNTEAFF. In DNA form, the CDR3 reads TGTGCCAGCAGTTCCCAGGGTTCGAACACTGAAGCTTTCTTT.

This chain connects TRBV5-1 to TRBJ2-3; 8 bases match TRBD2. The CDR3 runs to 15 residues. CDR1 SGHRS and CDR2 YFSETQ come from the germline V gene. The J segment lost 2 bases and the V segment lost 7 bases, leaving 9 bases of the junction unmatched. CDR3 sequence reads: CASVEGGGPTDTQYF. The CDR3 nucleotides are TGCGCCAGCGTCGAAGGCGGGGGGCCCACAGATACGCAGTATTTT.